The 16 T cell receptor beta chains listed next were all sequenced from one sample in a study of cytomegalovirus exposure and HLA in healthy donors. Both 60 Vbeta primers and 13 Jbeta primers went into the PCR. The method was immunoSEQ multiplex PCR; TCRdb's version includes in-frame clones alone and lacks a portion of them. The profile shows approximately 80,000 clones, more than 65% of them singletons. Sample: PBMCs. These receptors were obtained from a woman in her 40s in good health and CMV-seropositive.

The chain is built from TRBV20-1 and TRBJ2-1; D gene uncertain. The CDR3 spans 11 residues. Germline lookup yields CDR1 DFQATT and CDR2 SNEGSKA (reference sequence). V lost 6 bases to trimming and J lost 9 bases, with 12 bases between them. CDR3 in DNA: TGCAGTGCCCCCGGTGCGGTTGAGCAGTTCTTC. Its protein is CSAPGAVEQFF.

The CDR3 spells CASSQDMHSADYGYTF. As DNA, the CDR3 is TGCGCCAGCAGCCAAGATATGCACTCTGCGGACTATGGCTACACCTTC. This chain connects TRBV4-3 to TRBJ1-2; D gene unclear. Germline V gene sequence: CDR1 LGHNA, CDR2 YSLEER. V was cut by 0 bases and J by 3 bases, with 14 bases left in between. The CDR3 length is 16 residues.

Remarks on this clone: Germline and junction disagree at one end, which may indicate a read error. The CDR3 DNA sequence: TGTGCTAGTGGTTTGGCTTCAGGCGTCGGGAACACTGAAGCTTCCTTT. As protein: CASGLASGVGNTEASF. The rearrangement uses TRBV12-5 and TRBJ1-1; D unclear. CDR3 length: 16 residues. The germline V gene encodes CDR1 LGHNT and CDR2 FRNRAP.

The chain links TRBV5-1 to TRBJ2-7; 11 bases agree with TRBD1. CDR1 and CDR2 from the germline V gene are SGHRS and YFSETQ. This CDR3 comprises 14 residues. The J segment lost 3 bases and the V segment lost 2 bases, leaving 1 base of the junction unmatched. CDR3 protein: CASSFGTGGYEQYF. CDR3 in DNA: TGCGCCAGCAGCTTTGGGACAGGGGGCTACGAGCAGTACTTC. Complete variable domain (other parts from reference TRBV5-1 and TRBJ2-7): KAGVTQTPRYLIKTRGQQVTLSCSPISGHRSVSWYQQTPGQGLQFLFEYFSETQRNKGNFPGRFSGRQFSNSRSEMNVSTLELGDSALYLCASSFGTGGYEQYFGPGTRLTVT.

V and J are TRBV19 and TRBJ1-5; 7 bases are shared with TRBD1. The CDR3 is 14 amino acids. V shed 6 bases and J 6 bases; nucleotides not matched to a gene: 8. Germline assignment: CDR1 LNHDA and CDR2 SQIVND (reference sequence). Written as DNA, the CDR3 is TGTGCCAGTAGCCGCACAGGGGAAGGTCAGCCCCAGCATTTT. Its protein product is CASSRTGEGQPQHF.

The V and J genes are TRBV10-1 and TRBJ2-7, with D possibly matching TRBD2 (6 bases). The CDR3 length is 14 residues. V dropped 0 bases and J dropped 2 bases, with 8 bases sitting between them. Germline assignment: CDR1 WNHNN and CDR2 SYGVQD (reference sequence). The CDR3 is CASSESSGPYEQYF. CDR3 sequence (DNA): TGCGCCAGCAGTGAGTCTAGCGGACCCTACGAGCAGTACTTC.

This rearrangement joins TRBV7-2 to TRBJ1-2; maybe TRBD1 (5 bases). V was clipped by 1 base and J by 8 bases, with 17 bases between them. The CDR3 covers 15 residues. CDR1 and CDR2 (germline): SGHTA, FQGNSA. CDR3 sequence: CASSLDRGIEAGYTF. CDR3 bases: TGTGCCAGCAGCTTAGATAGGGGAATTGAAGCCGGCTACACCTTC.

The J gene is TRBJ1-4, the V gene TRBV30, with a tentative D call TRBD1 (5 bases). V lost 1 base to trimming and J lost 0 bases, with 18 bases between them. Germline V gene lookup returns CDR1 GTSNPN and CDR2 SVGIG (reference sequence). This CDR3 is built from 18 residues. In DNA, the CDR3 is TGTGCCTGGAGTGCGAGGAAGGAGGGGTTTACAACTAATGAAAAACTGTTTTTT. Amino acid sequence: CAWSARKEGFTTNEKLFF. The full variable domain, rest sourced from reference TRBV30 and TRBJ1-4, is SQTIHQWPATLVQPVGSPLSLECTVEGTSNPNLYWYRQAAGRGLQLLFYSVGIGQISSEVPQNLSASRPQDRQFILSSKKLLLSDSGFYLCAWSARKEGFTTNEKLFFGSGTQLSVL.

The chain couples TRBV10-3 to TRBJ1-3; TRBD1 is a possible D gene (5 bases). Germline lookup yields CDR1 ENHRY and CDR2 SYGVKD. Trimming took 0 bases from V and 4 from J, leaving 16 bases between them. The CDR3 has 17 amino acids. The CDR3 sequence is CAISESMTRSGGNTIYF. The CDR3, as DNA: TGTGCCATCAGTGAGTCGATGACCCGGTCAGGGGGAAACACCATATATTTT.

This chain uses TRBV6-6 with TRBJ1-1; TRBD1 agrees at 8 bases. Germline V lookup: CDR1 MNHNY, CDR2 SVGAGI (reference sequence). CDR3 size: 13 residues. J lost 5 bases, V lost 5 bases, and 4 bases had no gene match. The CDR3 region is CASSTTGVTEAFF. The DNA for the CDR3 is TGTGCCAGCAGTACGACAGGGGTGACTGAAGCTTTCTTT.

J is TRBJ1-4 and V is TRBV29-1; D possibly corresponds to TRBD1 (5 bases). V dropped 6 bases and J dropped 8 bases, with 19 bases sitting between them. Germline loops: CDR1 SQVTM, CDR2 ANQGSEA. CDR3 length: 14 amino acids. The CDR3 here is CSVPGAGPTEKLFF. DNA of the CDR3: TGCAGCGTCCCTGGGGCGGGACCAACGGAAAAACTGTTTTTT. Combining the CDR3 with reference TRBV29-1 and TRBJ1-4 gives the whole variable domain SAVISQKPSRDICQRGTSLTIQCQVDSQVTMMFWYRQQPGQSLTLIATANQGSEATYESGFVIDKFPISRPNLTFSTLTVSNMSPEDSSIYLCSVPGAGPTEKLFFGSGTQLSVL.

J is TRBJ2-7 and V is TRBV7-9; TRBD2 matches at 7 bases. The CDR3 has 12 residues. The V and J ends lost 5 bases and 3 bases, in that order; junction bases with no gene match: 1. Germline CDR1 and CDR2: SEHNR and FQNEAQ (reference sequence). The CDR3 reads CASSRTSYEQYF. DNA of the CDR3: TGTGCCAGCAGCCGGACTAGCTACGAGCAGTACTTC.

The rearrangement uses TRBV19 and TRBJ1-1, with TRBD1 as a possible D gene (6 bases). The germline V gene encodes CDR1 LNHDA and CDR2 SQIVND (reference sequence). CDR3 length: 14 amino acids. Trimming removed 0 bases from V and 1 base from J, with 6 bases in between. The CDR3 loop reads CASSIDRGNTEAFF. In nucleotides, the CDR3 is TGTGCCAGTAGTATAGACAGGGGGAACACTGAAGCTTTCTTT.

As DNA, the CDR3 is TGTGCCAGCTCACCACCGAGCGACAGGGGTTTAGGCGCTTTCTTT. Its protein product is CASSPPSDRGLGAFF. The rearrangement links TRBV18 to TRBJ1-1; 8 nucleotides line up with TRBD1. After removal of 0 bases from V and 11 bases from J, the junction contained 11 bases not matched to a gene. This CDR3 has 15 amino acids. The V gene's germline CDR1 is KGHSH and CDR2 LQKENI.

This chain links TRBV7-3 with TRBJ1-1; a weak D match, TRBD1 (5 bases). Trimming took 5 bases from V and 7 from J, leaving 14 bases between them. Germline CDR1 and CDR2: SGHTA and FQGTGA. This CDR3 is 13 amino acids long. The CDR3 spells CASSRRGTGEAFF. CDR3 DNA sequence: TGTGCCAGCAGCCGAAGGGGCACAGGTGAAGCTTTCTTT. The variable domain in full, with the rest retrieved from reference TRBV7-3 and TRBJ1-1, is GAGVSQTPSNKVTEKGKYVELRCDPISGHTALYWYRQSLGQGPEFLIYFQGTGAADDSGLPNDRFFAVRPEGSVSTLKIQRTERGDSAVYLCASSRRGTGEAFFGQGTRLTVV.

The chain joins TRBV28 to TRBJ1-4, with D possibly TRBD1 on 5 matching bases. Trimming took 5 bases from V and 6 from J, leaving 22 bases between them. The CDR3 has 17 residues. In germline, CDR1 is MDHEN, CDR2 SYDVKM. CDR3 region: CASSAPHGSRADEKLFF. CDR3 bases: TGTGCCAGCAGTGCTCCCCATGGTTCCAGGGCGGATGAAAAACTGTTTTTT.